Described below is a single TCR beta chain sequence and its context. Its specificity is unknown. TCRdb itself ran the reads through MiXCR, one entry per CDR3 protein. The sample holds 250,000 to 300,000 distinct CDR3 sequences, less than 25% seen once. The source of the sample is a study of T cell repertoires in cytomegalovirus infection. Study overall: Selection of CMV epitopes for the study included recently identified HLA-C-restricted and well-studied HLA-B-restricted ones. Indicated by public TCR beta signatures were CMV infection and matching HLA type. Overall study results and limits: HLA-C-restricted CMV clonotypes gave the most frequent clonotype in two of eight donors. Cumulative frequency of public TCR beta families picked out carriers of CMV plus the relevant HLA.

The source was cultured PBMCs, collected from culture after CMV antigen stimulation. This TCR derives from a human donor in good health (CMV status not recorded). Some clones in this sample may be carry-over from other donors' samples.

The DNA for the CDR3 is TGTGCCAGCAGTTACTCACGGACTAGCGGGATAGGGGGAGATACGCAGTATTTT. It translates to CASSYSRTSGIGGDTQYF. V is TRBV6-5 and J is TRBJ2-3, with 12 bases fitting TRBD2. The CDR3 is made up of 18 amino acids. Per the germline V gene, CDR1 is MNHEY and CDR2 is SVGAGI. Trimming removed 0 bases from V and 5 bases from J; junction bases left unmatched: 9.